This entry describes one TCR beta chain. CDR1 is KGHDR, CDR2 SFDVKD, per germline. J gave up 4 bases and V 1 base, and 16 bases lay outside the gene matches. CDR3 size: 20 residues. These data are taken from a study of blood T cell repertoires in COVID-19. Study-wide context: PBMCs, B-cell-depleted T cells, or T cells provided the cDNA or gDNA that made up the material.

How the authors handled the data: Nucleated cell number was recorded as an estimate derived from reference gene primer amplification. The table came from immunoSEQ multiplex PCR; TCRdb's copy has only in-frame clones and leaves some out. The D gene and trimming were derived from the DNA, and the V and J assignments and clone size from that table. Found here are around 200,000 clones, over 80% of them singletons; the top ten hold roughly 4.9%. The rearrangement uses TRBV24-1 and TRBJ2-3, with TRBD2 matching over 10 bases. This receptor was identified in a human donor in a cohort sampled during active COVID-19. Material: peripheral blood. In DNA, the CDR3 is TGTGCCACCAGTGATTTAAATCCGGGGTCGAGCGGGAGGGGCTCAGATACGCAGTATTTT. This translates into CATSDLNPGSSGRGSDTQYF.